This T cell receptor (beta chain) was documented in a study of shared T cell receptors in the human thymus. Assay used: immunoSEQ multiplex PCR; TCRdb lists only in-frame clones, some missing. The sample lists 540,000 or so clones; about four fifths were seen once. V gave up 1 base and J gave up 4 bases; unmatched junction bases: 14. Germline-derived CDR1 and CDR2 are SGHVS and FQNEAQ. The CDR3 is 18 residues long. These data also featured in a second study, about human thymus T cells.

Sequences were obtained from thymocytes. The chain has TRBV7-8 and TRBJ2-7; 9 nucleotides line up with TRBD1. The TCR was taken from a boy less than two years old with a congenital heart defect. Here the CDR3 reads CASSLGQQSGQGLYEQYF. The CDR3 coding sequence is TGTGCCAGCAGCTTAGGCCAACAGAGCGGACAGGGGTTGTACGAGCAGTACTTC.